These 11 T cell receptor beta chains came from one sample sequenced in a study of cytomegalovirus exposure and HLA in healthy donors. PCR primers comprised 60 Vbeta and 13 Jbeta primers. Generated by immunoSEQ multiplex PCR, the TCRdb table keeps only in-frame clones and is missing some. Among about 160,000 clones listed, roughly 82% were seen once. Sequencing used PBMCs. The receptors come from a girl between 10 and 17 years old in good health and CMV-seropositive.

This CDR3 is CASSDEGGGANVLTF. Here the CDR3 DNA reads TGTGCCAGCAGTGATGAGGGTGGTGGGGCCAACGTCCTGACTTTC. The J gene is TRBJ2-6, the V gene TRBV2; D might be TRBD2 (5 bases). Germline-derived CDR1 and CDR2 are SNHLY and FYNNEI. V gave up 3 bases and J gave up 3 bases, with 9 bases separating them. The CDR3 is 15 amino acids.

V usage is TRBV19 and J usage is TRBJ1-5, with 9 bases that match TRBD1. Germline-derived CDR1 and CDR2 are LNHDA and SQIVND (reference sequence). The CDR3 consists of 15 residues. Trimming removed 6 bases from V and 7 bases from J; junction bases left unmatched: 10. CDR3 bases: TGTGCCAGTAGCACAGGGGGCGTTCGGGGACAGCCCCAGCATTTT. It translates to CASSTGGVRGQPQHF.

The table lists this clone with a count of one. The chain carries TRBV2 and TRBJ1-2; 9 nucleotides line up with TRBD1. CDR1 and CDR2 from the germline V gene are SNHLY and FYNNEI. The CDR3 contains 14 residues. V trimming: 5 bases; J trimming: 7 bases; junction bases outside the gene matches: 8. CDR3 coding DNA: TGTGCCAGCAGTCTTTCCTGGGACAGGGCTGGCTACACCTTC. Encoded protein: CASSLSWDRAGYTF.

The CDR3 nucleotides are TGTGCCAGCAGTGAAACAGGGATAGCAGAAAAACTGTTTTTT. Amino acid sequence: CASSETGIAEKLFF. The genes are TRBV2 and TRBJ1-4; TRBD1 is a possible D gene (6 bases). The CDR3 runs to 14 residues. With 2 bases removed from V and 8 bases from J, the gap between germline ends came to 12 bases. The germline gives CDR1 SNHLY, CDR2 FYNNEI.

This clone has only a few counts. The V call is TRBV2, the J call TRBJ1-5; D uncertain. Germline V gene lookup returns CDR1 SNHLY and CDR2 FYNNEI. The V end was cut by 3 bases, the J end by 3 bases, with 9 bases between. The CDR3 consists of 14 residues. The CDR3 DNA is TGTGCCAGCAGTGACCTGGGCTACAATCAGCCCCAGCATTTT. Residues: CASSDLGYNQPQHF. The full variable domain, completed using reference TRBV2 and TRBJ1-5, is EPEVTQTPSHQVTQMGQEVILRCVPISNHLYFYWYRQILGQKVEFLVSFYNNEISEKSEIFDDQFSVERPDGSNFTLKIRSTKLEDSAMYFCASSDLGYNQPQHFGDGTRLSIL.

The chain is built from TRBV9 and TRBJ2-5, with 10 bases that match TRBD2. The germline gives CDR1 SGDLS, CDR2 YYNGEE. The CDR3 is made up of 17 amino acids. The junction had 14 bases not matched to a gene; V was cut back by 4 bases and J by 5 bases. The CDR3 DNA sequence: TGTGCCAGCAGCCCCGGGAATAGCGGGGGGCTGGCGGAGACCCAGTACTTC. This sequence encodes CASSPGNSGGLAETQYF.

Only one count was recorded for this clone. This sequence joins TRBV18 and TRBJ2-1; 12 bases are shared with TRBD2. This CDR3 comprises 19 residues. Trimming took 4 bases from V and 5 from J; bases not matched to a gene: 15. The germline V gene has CDR1 KGHSH and CDR2 LQKENI. CDR3 sequence: CASSQYPASGGALNNEQFF. CDR3 sequence (DNA): TGTGCCAGCTCACAATACCCGGCTAGCGGGGGGGCCTTAAACAATGAGCAGTTCTTC.

This clone came up a few times. This sequence joins TRBV4-3 and TRBJ2-7, with a tentative D call TRBD2 (6 bases). The CDR3 is made up of 14 amino acids. The V gene lost 4 bases and the J gene lost 3 bases, with 13 bases spanning the gap. Germline V gene sequence: CDR1 LGHNA, CDR2 YSLEER. Here the CDR3 reads CASSPGTFNYEQYF. The CDR3, as DNA: TGCGCCAGCAGCCCCGGGACTTTCAACTACGAGCAGTACTTC.

This clone appeared a few times. This chain links TRBV2 with TRBJ2-2, with D possibly being TRBD2 (6 bases). CDR1 and CDR2 (germline): SNHLY, FYNNEI. The CDR3 extends over 13 amino acids. With 3 bases removed from V and 7 bases from J, the gap between germline ends came to 9 bases. CDR3 coding DNA: TGTGCCAGCAGTGAGGGACTGATCGGGGAGCTGTTTTTT. This translates into CASSEGLIGELFF.

In the case of this clone: An end of the junction does not agree with germline; a read error may underlie this. The sample contains more than one DNA sequence encoding this CDR3. The rearrangement uses TRBV2 and TRBJ1-2; D unresolved. CDR3 length equals 14 residues. CDR1 is SNHLY, CDR2 FYNNEI, per germline. The CDR3 region is CASSEALRGYGYTF. For the CDR3, the DNA is TGTGCCAGCAGCGAAGCCCTCCGGGGCTATGGCTACACCTTC.

Of note for this clone: The same CDR3 is also encoded by other DNA sequences in this sample. The chain is built from TRBV30 and TRBJ2-7; the D gene is possibly TRBD2 (6 bases). V lost 0 bases and J lost 0, with 6 bases in between. CDR1 and CDR2 from the germline V gene are GTSNPN and SVGIG (reference sequence). The CDR3 has 13 residues. The CDR3 DNA reads as TGTGCCTGGAGTGTCGGGGGCTCCTACGAGCAGTACTTC. Protein: CAWSVGGSYEQYF. The full variable domain, rest sourced from reference TRBV30 and TRBJ2-7, is SQTIHQWPATLVQPVGSPLSLECTVEGTSNPNLYWYRQAAGRGLQLLFYSVGIGQISSEVPQNLSASRPQDRQFILSSKKLLLSDSGFYLCAWSVGGSYEQYFGPGTRLTVT.